This TCR beta chain was observed in a study of T-cell reconstitution after alpha-beta-depleted transplantation in children. The TCRbeta library was prepared with unique molecular identifiers. TCRdb redid the calling of the PCR reads with MiXCR, one entry per CDR3 protein. Of hundreds of thousands of distinct CDR3 sequences listed, 9.9% are singletons. Sequencing used PBMCs from the stem cell graft donor, obtained from the stem cell graft. The clonotype comes from a human donor who donated a stem cell graft to a child with SCID.

CDR3 loop: CASSFSWGIGEQYF. The DNA for the CDR3 is TGTGCCAGCAGTTTCTCGTGGGGGATCGGCGAGCAGTACTTC. The chain is built from TRBV12-3 or TRBV12-4 and TRBJ2-7, with D possibly being TRBD1 or TRBD2 (5 bases each). V was clipped by 3 bases and J by 6 bases, with 15 bases between them. This CDR3 spans 14 amino acids.